This T cell receptor (beta chain) was recovered during a study of shared clonotypes between healthy human individuals. Germline assignment: CDR1 SEHNR and CDR2 FQNEAQ (reference sequence). This CDR3 spans 17 amino acids. Trimming shortened V by 7 bases and J by 0 bases, and 19 bases separated the two germline ends. PCR replicates from unsorted PBMC used around 320 ng DNA, and this amount was about 30,000 T cell genomes. In the study's own analysis: Filtering differed since immunoSEQ provided only junctions, with no quality scores. Clones were read by immunoSEQ multiplex PCR, and TCRdb kept only the in-frame ones, dropping some. V and J calls and clone size come straight from that table; D and trimming were deduced from the DNA. The repertoire holds 530,000 or so clones, with over 75% as singletons. When samples were unsorted, tens of millions of PBMCs were used for genomic DNA.

This clonotype was sampled from a woman between 35 and 50 years old in good health. Some clones in this sample may be carry-over from other donors' samples. The J gene is TRBJ2-1, the V gene TRBV7-9; D might be TRBD1 (6 bases). Sequencing was performed on PBMCs. This chain's CDR3 is CASTPQGLWSSYNEQFF. CDR3 DNA sequence: TGTGCCAGCACCCCCCAGGGGCTCTGGAGCTCCTACAATGAGCAGTTCTTC.